This TCR beta chain was found in a study of cytomegalovirus exposure and HLA in healthy donors. Study conclusions and caveats: Later analysis associated a missense DCLRE1C variant with TCR beta V- and J-gene trimming. A prior analysis recorded that most TCR beta V segments were productive about 87% or about 30% of the time.

The CDR3 totals 14 residues. V lost 6 bases and J lost 8, with 19 bases in between. The germline V gene encodes CDR1 MNHEY and CDR2 SMNVEV (reference sequence). This PCR relied on a set of 60 Vbeta primers and 13 Jbeta primers. The method was immunoSEQ multiplex PCR; TCRdb's version includes in-frame clones alone and lacks a portion of them. Counted here are more than 130,000 clones, about 82% occurring once; the ten biggest clones make up about 2.2%. A note on this clone: As yet, its antigen is unknown.

There were likely unrecorded immune exposures, though donors were nominally healthy when sampled. Sequenced input: PBMCs. This TCR came from a man aged 25 to 40 in good health and CMV-seronegative. The rearrangement links TRBV27 to TRBJ1-2; D is ambiguous. The CDR3 DNA sequence: TGTGCCAGCAGCCCATACGGGATCCTGGGGGGCTACACCTTC. Translation: CASSPYGILGGYTF.